This TCR beta chain was captured in a study of shared clonotypes between healthy human individuals (dated by TCRdb to about 2020). Context from the whole study: The cohort comprised a couple of women and a few men aged 18 to 49 years. The study deeply sequenced blood TCR repertoires of 5 or 6 healthy adults to estimate repertoire size and the extent of clonotype sharing between individuals. To increase sequencing depth and limit assay-specific biases, different laboratories used diverse techniques to prepare libraries and sequence TCR repertoires. Leukapheresis yielded between about 0.94 and 9 billion PBMCs per donor. Broader findings and caveats from the paper: The genetic and exposure-history diversity represented was limited by the small number of donors. Pairwise subsampling led to the expectation that sequencing depth would affect the degree of clonotype sharing among donors. Sampling was restricted to blood, and TCR repertoires in tissues likely differ from the TCR repertoires found in blood.

The donors were healthy, HIV-negative adults with no recently reported acute infections or vaccinations. All donors were Caucasian adults living in Nashville, Tennessee, USA. For unsorted samples, 85 million to 100 million PBMCs were counted, and genomic DNA was extracted using the QIAamp DNA Blood Mini kit. Blood was collected by leukapheresis, and PBMCs were isolated by Ficoll-Histopaque density gradient centrifugation and then cryopreserved in liquid nitrogen vapor phase. Points on this clone: Its binding antigen is unknown. No base quality information exists; no much larger clone differs at one position.

Using the deep immunoSEQ assay, multiplex PCR amplified TCR CDR3 regions from genomic DNA. Extracted genomic DNA from each cell subset was spread evenly across all wells of several immunoSEQ 96-well plates, with each plate serving as a replicate. Each replicate PCR for unsorted PBMC received 300 to 350 ng genomic DNA, equal to tens of thousands of T cell genomes. Ten immunoSEQ deep assay plates were used to sequence unsorted PBMC genomic DNA. The purified libraries were quantified using a Qubit 3.0 fluorometer, sized with a Bioanalyzer 2100, and then quantified again using the KAPA Library Quantification kit. Every immunoSEQ 96-well plate was sequenced on a separate single-read 150-cycle Illumina NextSeq 550 flow cell. Under the source paper's analysis protocol: Because only junctional sequences without quality scores were contained in the immunoSEQ output, filtering matching that applied to full-length reads could not be performed. Sequences were annotated with PyIR, a Python wrapper for IgBLAST v1.9, using IMGT germline references to assign V/J genes and CDR3. Reads were filtered out if the reads had weak V/J assignments (E-value above 1e-6), no CDR3, stop codons, out-of-frame junctions, or ambiguous translated residues. A V3J clonotype was defined by an identical inferred V gene, J gene, and CDR3 amino acid sequence. Percentage overlap between repertoires was computed as shared unique clonotypes divided by the size of the smaller repertoire. Three approaches were used to assess repertoire richness: RTK rarefaction, the Chao1 estimator, and Recon v2.1 estimates of unobserved clonotypes. In TCRdb, the immuneACCESS table is reduced to in-frame sequences with V and J assigned. These tables do not hold every clone; where another copy was compared, an unresolved V gene accounts for under half, and the others remain unexplained. For V, J and clone size, that table is used; D and trimming come from the DNA. Across this sample there are 520,000 or so clones, with 79% seen only once. The ten largest account for 10% to 15% of the sample.

Germline trimming amounts to 4 bases on V and 4 bases on J, with 4 as the count of junction bases outside the gene matches. The CDR3 has 14 amino acids, counting the end cysteine and phenylalanine. Only the CDR3 portion is preserved as DNA: 42 bases, with reading frame beginning at the first base. The CDR1 and CDR2 encoded by the germline V gene are MNHNS and SASEGT. The sample comprised PBMCs. The rearrangement joined TRBV6-1 to TRBJ2-7, with TRBD2 matching 10 junction bases. The TCR originated in a woman in her forties in good health. Some clones in this sample may be carry-over from other donors' samples. The nucleotides are TGTGCCAGCAGTGGCACTAGCGGGACGTACGAGCAGTACTTC. It codes for CASSGTSGTYEQYF.